The 25 T cell receptor beta chains given below trace back to one sample, sequenced in a study of Ad26.COV2.S vaccination and SARS-CoV-2 variants. Treatment denoted: roughly 18 received Ad26.COV2.S at low or high dose, single or two shots; roughly 5 received placebo; per-sample allocation not given. Day 63 after the first vaccine or placebo injection was the time point for sampling. Data came from immunoSEQ multiplex PCR; TCRdb stores just in-frame clones and leaves some out. This table has approximately 300,000 clones, just over 85% appearing once. The sample was peripheral blood, taken in a trial of Ad26.COV2.S vaccine versus placebo. The origin of the receptors is a person between 18 and 59 years old who received the Ad26.COV2.S COVID-19 vaccine or a placebo.

V gene TRBV7-2 combines with J gene TRBJ1-6; the D is unclear. V shed 5 bases and J shed 13 bases, with 15 bases lying between them. CDR3 length: 13 amino acids. Germline CDR1 reads SGHTA; CDR2 reads FQGNSA. The CDR3 bases are TGTGCCAGCAGCCTACGGACGCCTTGGCCCCTCCACTTT. Translation gives CASSLRTPWPLHF.

V gene TRBV5-1 combines with J gene TRBJ2-5, with 7 bases matching TRBD2. The germline gives CDR1 SGHRS, CDR2 YFSETQ. The junction had 8 bases not matched to a gene; V was cut back by 2 bases and J by 4 bases. The CDR3 spans 15 residues. CDR3 protein: CASSFGRESGETQYF. The CDR3, as DNA: TGCGCCAGCAGCTTTGGGAGGGAATCGGGAGAGACCCAGTACTTC.

The V gene is TRBV5-4, the J gene TRBJ1-2, with D perhaps matching TRBD1 (5 bases). V was trimmed by 4 bases and J by 7 bases, leaving 20 bases between them. Germline loops: CDR1 SGHNT, CDR2 YYREEE (reference sequence). There are 15 residues in the CDR3. This chain's CDR3 is CASSRPGGVVFGYTF. The CDR3 DNA is TGTGCCAGCAGCCGGCCGGGGGGGGTCGTTTTTGGCTACACCTTC.

The V call is TRBV20-1, the J call TRBJ2-5; 12 nucleotides align to TRBD1. CDR1 is DFQATT and CDR2 is SNEGSKA in the germline V gene (reference sequence). Trimming took 3 bases from V and 4 from J; bases not matched to a gene: 12. The CDR3 consists of 17 residues. CDR3 sequence reads: CSASTPGQGAGRETQYF. In DNA form, the CDR3 reads TGCAGTGCTAGTACTCCGGGACAGGGGGCAGGGAGAGAGACCCAGTACTTC.

V is TRBV7-2 and J is TRBJ1-2; no firm D call. CDR1 SGHTA and CDR2 FQGNSA come from the germline V gene. The CDR3 is made up of 17 amino acids. Trimming shortened V by 2 bases and J by 4 bases, and 20 bases separated the two germline ends. CDR3 region: CASSLTPAVGNFYGYTF. The CDR3 region has the DNA TGTGCCAGCAGCTTAACTCCAGCGGTGGGCAATTTCTATGGCTACACCTTC.

The V gene is TRBV27, the J gene TRBJ2-2, with TRBD2 as a possible D gene (6 bases). Looked up from germline, CDR1 is MNHEY and CDR2 is SMNVEV (reference sequence). V gave up 6 bases and J gave up 4 bases, with 12 bases separating them. This CDR3 is built from 14 residues. The CDR3 spells CASRDSGSTGELFF. CDR3 nucleotide sequence: TGTGCCAGCAGGGATTCCGGGAGCACCGGGGAGCTGTTTTTT.

The chain recombines TRBV4-3 with TRBJ2-2, with TRBD2 as a possible D gene (6 bases). Trimming removed 0 bases from V and 7 bases from J, with 9 bases in between. CDR3 length equals 14 residues. Germline V gene lookup returns CDR1 LGHNA and CDR2 YSLEER. CDR3 amino acids: CASSQDGEVGELFF. DNA of the CDR3: TGCGCCAGCAGCCAAGATGGGGAGGTCGGGGAGCTGTTTTTT.

On this clone: Other DNA sequences in this sample translate to the same CDR3. The chain employs TRBV6-5 and TRBJ1-1; D is unclear. Germline assignment: CDR1 MNHEY and CDR2 SVGAGI. The ends were cut back, 6 bases at V and 1 base at J, with 3 bases in the middle. CDR3 size: 11 residues. CDR3 sequence reads: CASRRNTEAFF. The CDR3 nucleotides are TGTGCCAGCAGAAGGAACACTGAAGCTTTCTTT.

The rearrangement joins TRBV2 to TRBJ1-4, with D maybe TRBD1 (6 bases). This CDR3 comprises 14 residues. Trimming took 9 bases from V and 1 from J, leaving 12 bases between them. From germline, CDR1 is SNHLY and CDR2 FYNNEI. The CDR3 sequence is CASRRGGTNEKLFF. In DNA form, the CDR3 reads TGTGCCAGTAGGAGGGGGGGAACTAATGAAAAACTGTTTTTT.

The chain recombines TRBV5-6 with TRBJ2-1, with TRBD2 matching 11 bases. The V gene's germline CDR1 is SGHDT and CDR2 YYEEEE. With V trimmed by 2 bases and J by 4 bases, 2 bases remained unmatched. The CDR3 is 15 amino acids. DNA for the CDR3: TGTGCCAGCAGCTTACTAGCGGGGGCTTACAATGAGCAGTTCTTC. Encoded protein: CASSLLAGAYNEQFF.

This clone showed up just a few times. This rearrangement joins TRBV7-9 to TRBJ2-3; D is ambiguous. The V end was cut by 1 base, the J end by 6 bases, with 17 bases between. The germline V gene encodes CDR1 SEHNR and CDR2 FQNEAQ (reference sequence). The CDR3 is 16 amino acids. CDR3 in amino acids: CASSLVWGSIQDTQYF. The CDR3 bases are TGTGCCAGCAGCTTAGTATGGGGATCCATCCAGGATACGCAGTATTTT. The entire variable domain, with the rest obtained from reference TRBV7-9 and TRBJ2-3, is as follows: DTGVSQNPRHKITKRGQNVTFRCDPISEHNRLYWYRQTLGQGPEFLTYFQNEAQLEKSRLLSDRFSAERPKGSFSTLEIQRTEQGDSAMYLCASSLVWGSIQDTQYFGPGTRLTVL.

The CDR3 nucleotides are TGTGCCATCAGTGAGTCGGTAGGATCCAAAGCAGATACGCAGTATTTT. This encodes CAISESVGSKADTQYF. The chain is built from TRBV10-3 and TRBJ2-3; D not resolved. V gave up 0 bases and J gave up 4 bases, with 14 bases separating them. This CDR3 has 16 amino acids. CDR1 is ENHRY and CDR2 is SYGVKD in the germline V gene.

V gene TRBV3-1 (or the pseudogene TRBV3-2) combines with J gene TRBJ1-2, with D tentatively TRBD1 (6 bases). This CDR3 has 19 residues. From germline, CDR1 is LGHDT and CDR2 YNNKEL (reference sequence). Trimming took off 0 bases at V and 4 bases at J, with 24 bases between the two ends. The CDR3 DNA reads TGTGCCAGCAGCCAAGATCCCGGAGGTTTCCGGGGGGCAATCTATGGCTACACCTTC. Its protein is CASSQDPGGFRGAIYGYTF.

The chain employs TRBV7-2 and TRBJ2-1, with TRBD1 identical over 8 bases. V lost 3 bases, J lost 4 bases, and 8 bases stayed unmatched. CDR3 length equals 16 residues. Germline lookup yields CDR1 SGHTA and CDR2 FQGNSA. The CDR3 DNA reads as TGTGCCAGCAGCTTTGGCGGGACAGGTTATTACAATGAGCAGTTCTTC. Translation gives CASSFGGTGYYNEQFF. The variable domain in full, completed from reference TRBV7-2 and TRBJ2-1, reads GAGVSQSPSNKVTEKGKDVELRCDPISGHTALYWYRQSLGQGLEFLIYFQGNSAPDKSGLPSDRFSAERTGGSVSTLTIQRTQQEDSAVYLCASSFGGTGYYNEQFFGPGTRLTVL.

V usage is TRBV6-2 or TRBV6-3 and J usage is TRBJ2-3, with a tentative D call TRBD2 (5 bases). V gave up 2 bases and J gave up 2 bases, with 17 bases separating them. The CDR3 has 17 residues. Per the germline V gene, CDR1 is MNHEY and CDR2 is SVGEGT. The CDR3 spells CASSYGRTADITDTQYF. CDR3 in DNA: TGTGCCAGCAGTTACGGACGGACTGCCGACATCACAGATACGCAGTATTTT.

The rearrangement links TRBV19 to TRBJ2-1; D might be TRBD2 (5 bases). Germline loops: CDR1 LNHDA, CDR2 SQIVND (reference sequence). The CDR3 extends over 14 amino acids. The ends were cut back, 0 bases at V and 10 bases at J, with 13 bases in the middle. This CDR3 is CASSIDHRRSEQFF. The CDR3 DNA follows: TGTGCCAGTAGTATAGACCATCGGAGGAGCGAGCAGTTCTTC.

This clone was recorded once. The rearrangement links TRBV6-2 or TRBV6-3 to TRBJ1-1, with D hard to call. Trimming cost V 5 bases and J 4 bases, with 5 bases left between them. The CDR3 loop spans 11 amino acids. Per germline, CDR1 MNHEY and CDR2 SVGEGT. The CDR3 sequence is CASSRSTEAFF. The DNA for the CDR3 is TGTGCCAGCAGTCGAAGCACTGAAGCTTTCTTT.

This clone was observed once. The chain is built from TRBV5-5 and TRBJ2-2, with 7 bases fitting TRBD1. This CDR3 contains 16 residues. The germline V gene has CDR1 SGHKS and CDR2 YYEKEE (reference sequence). The trim removed 4 bases at V and 0 bases at J, leaving 6 bases unmatched. For the CDR3, the DNA is TGTGCCAGCAGCCAGCTGACAGGGTCGAACACCGGGGAGCTGTTTTTT. Amino acid sequence: CASSQLTGSNTGELFF.

V usage is TRBV5-1 and J usage is TRBJ2-5; 10 nucleotides match TRBD1. The CDR3 is 16 residues long. The junction had 6 bases not matched to a gene; V was cut back by 0 bases and J by 4 bases. Looked up from germline, CDR1 is SGHRS and CDR2 is YFSETQ. CDR3 loop: CASSLEGQGRGETQYF. The CDR3 DNA sequence: TGCGCCAGCAGCTTGGAGGGACAGGGGCGGGGAGAGACCCAGTACTTC.

CDR3 DNA sequence: TGCGCCAGCAGCTCGAATACAGGGGGGAGGAACACTGAAGCTTTCTTT. This sequence encodes CASSSNTGGRNTEAFF. The rearrangement uses TRBV5-1 and TRBJ1-1; 8 bases fit TRBD1. The trim removed 3 bases at V and 1 base at J, leaving 8 bases unmatched. The germline V gene has CDR1 SGHRS and CDR2 YFSETQ. The length of the CDR3 is 16 residues.

Comment on this clone: Other DNA sequences in this specimen translate into the identical CDR3. The V call is TRBV5-1, the J call TRBJ2-5, with no clear D. CDR3 length: 14 residues. From germline, CDR1 is SGHRS and CDR2 YFSETQ. Trimming shortened V by 0 bases and J by 1 base, and 7 bases separated the two germline ends. In DNA, the CDR3 is TGCGCCAGCAGCTTGGGGGCAGCCCAAGAGACCCAGTACTTC. Protein: CASSLGAAQETQYF.

The chain uses TRBV9 and TRBJ2-3, with no clear D. This CDR3 comprises 14 residues. V dropped 3 bases and J dropped 2 bases, with 10 bases sitting between them. The germline CDR1 and CDR2 sequences are SGDLS and YYNGEE. This chain's CDR3 is CASSETIHTDTQYF. The CDR3 coding sequence is TGTGCCAGCAGCGAGACAATCCACACAGATACGCAGTATTTT.

V gene TRBV5-1 combines with J gene TRBJ2-5; D is uncertain. The ends were cut back, 2 bases at V and 1 base at J, with 3 bases in the middle. The germline gives CDR1 SGHRS, CDR2 YFSETQ. This CDR3 contains 12 residues. The CDR3 sequence: CASSFTQETQYF. DNA for the CDR3: TGCGCCAGCAGCTTTACCCAAGAGACCCAGTACTTC.

This clone was seen only a few times. V usage is TRBV5-4 and J usage is TRBJ2-7; a possible D gene is TRBD1 (6 bases). Germline CDR1 reads SGHNT; CDR2 reads YYREEE (reference sequence). V shed 4 bases and J shed 7 bases, with 21 bases lying between them. The CDR3 consists of 15 residues. CDR3 sequence (DNA): TGTGCCAGCAGCGAACAGGGCCCCTCGGGTGGAGAGCAGTACTTC. Protein product: CASSEQGPSGGEQYF.

J is TRBJ1-5 and V is TRBV6-2 or TRBV6-3; TRBD1 aligns across 7 bases. V shed 5 bases and J 2 bases; nucleotides not matched to a gene: 12. Germline CDR1 reads MNHEY; CDR2 reads SVGEGT. The CDR3 extends over 17 amino acids. CDR3 DNA sequence: TGTGCCAGCAGTAGCGACTTTAGACAGGGTGGCAATCAGCCCCAGCATTTT. The encoded protein is CASSSDFRQGGNQPQHF.